The TCR beta chain described here comes from a study of cytomegalovirus exposure and HLA in healthy donors. CDR1 SGHVS and CDR2 FQNEAQ come from the germline V gene. This CDR3 region has 12 residues. The ends lost 4 bases at V and 12 bases at J; junction bases unmatched: 5. The study ran its PCR with 60 Vbeta and 13 Jbeta primers. The repertoire was sequenced with immunoSEQ multiplex PCR; TCRdb's copy has only in-frame clones and lacks some. The sample lists roughly 150,000 clones; approximately 80% were seen once. The sequenced sample was PBMCs. This TCR was sampled from a male donor in good health and CMV-seronegative. The chain uses TRBV7-8 and TRBJ1-2, with 10 nucleotides matching TRBD1. The CDR3 DNA reads TGTGCCAGCAGCTACCGGGACAGGGGTCACACCTTC. It translates to CASSYRDRGHTF.